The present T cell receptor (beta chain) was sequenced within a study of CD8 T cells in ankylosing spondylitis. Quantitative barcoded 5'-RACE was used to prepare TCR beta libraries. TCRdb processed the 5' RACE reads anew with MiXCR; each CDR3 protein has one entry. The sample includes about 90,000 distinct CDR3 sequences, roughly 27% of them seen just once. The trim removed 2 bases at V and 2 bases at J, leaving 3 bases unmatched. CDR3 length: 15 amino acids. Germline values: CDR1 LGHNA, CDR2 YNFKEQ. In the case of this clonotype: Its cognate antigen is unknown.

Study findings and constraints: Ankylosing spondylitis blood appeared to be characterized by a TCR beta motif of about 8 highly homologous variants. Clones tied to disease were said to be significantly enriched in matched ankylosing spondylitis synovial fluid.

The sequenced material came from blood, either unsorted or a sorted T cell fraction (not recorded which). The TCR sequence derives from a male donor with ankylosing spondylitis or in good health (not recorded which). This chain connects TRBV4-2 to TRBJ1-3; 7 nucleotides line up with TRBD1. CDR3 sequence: CASSQPTGAGNTIYF. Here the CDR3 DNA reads TGTGCCAGCAGCCAACCCACAGGGGCTGGAAACACCATATATTTT.